A selection of T cell receptor beta chains follows, all from one sample in a study of T cell responses to AZD1222 COVID-19 vaccine. Sequencing used immunoSEQ multiplex PCR; TCRdb keeps in-frame clones, though not all of them. The sample includes 150,000 to 200,000 clones, roughly 94% of them seen just once. Source: peripheral blood, taken on day 0 of AZD1222 vaccination. These receptors originate from an adult in good health. Both conserved end residues are part of each CDR3. A D gene is named only where the DNA matches it firmly. Size is omitted from some rows. Given values are once, few, many or a class for expanded clones.

J gene: TRBJ2-2
clone size: .
D gene: .
V gene: TRBV7-9
CDR3 protein: CASSENAGSGELFF
CDR3 DNA: TGTGCCAGCAGCGAGAACGCAGGATCCGGGGAGCTGTTTTTT

J gene: TRBJ2-7
clone size: once
D gene: .
V gene: TRBV12-3/TRBV12-4
CDR3 protein: CASRLTGSYEQYF
CDR3 DNA: TGTGCCAGCAGGCTTACAGGCTCCTACGAGCAGTACTTC

J gene: TRBJ1-2
clone size: few
D gene: .
V gene: TRBV10-1
CDR3 protein: CASRDPGSYYGYTF
CDR3 DNA: TGCGCCAGCAGGGATCCAGGATCCTACTATGGCTACACCTTC

J gene: TRBJ2-3
clone size: .
D gene: TRBD1
V gene: TRBV12-3/TRBV12-4
CDR3 protein: CASSRQGDTQYF
CDR3 DNA: TGTGCCAGCAGTCGACAGGGCGATACGCAGTATTTT

J gene: TRBJ1-2
clone size: .
D gene: .
V gene: TRBV5-4
CDR3 protein: CASSWDSKNAYYGYTF
CDR3 DNA: TGTGCCAGCAGCTGGGACTCTAAAAACGCGTACTATGGCTACACCTTC

J gene: TRBJ1-1
clone size: once
D gene: .
V gene: TRBV9
CDR3 protein: CASSVGGFTEAFF
CDR3 DNA: TGTGCCAGCAGCGTAGGTGGTTTCACTGAAGCTTTCTTT

J gene: TRBJ2-7
clone size: .
D gene: .
V gene: TRBV7-8
CDR3 protein: CASSLGQTWISYEQYF
CDR3 DNA: TGTGCCAGCAGCTTAGGTCAGACCTGGATCTCCTACGAGCAGTACTTC

J gene: TRBJ2-1
clone size: .
D gene: .
V gene: TRBV19
CDR3 protein: CASSIRGNEQFF
CDR3 DNA: TGTGCCAGTAGTATAAGAGGGAATGAGCAGTTCTTC

J gene: TRBJ1-1
clone size: .
D gene: .
V gene: TRBV27
CDR3 protein: CASSFQGSNTEAFF
CDR3 DNA: TGTGCCAGCAGTTTCCAGGGGAGTAACACTGAAGCTTTCTTT

J gene: TRBJ2-3
clone size: .
D gene: .
V gene: TRBV11-2
CDR3 protein: CASSLMRGNTDTQYF
CDR3 DNA: TGTGCCAGCAGCTTAATGCGGGGCAACACAGATACGCAGTATTTT

J gene: TRBJ1-1
clone size: .
D gene: TRBD1
V gene: TRBV29-1
CDR3 protein: CSAGQGVNTEAFF
CDR3 DNA: TGCAGCGCCGGACAGGGGGTGAACACTGAAGCTTTCTTT

J gene: TRBJ2-1
clone size: .
D gene: TRBD2
V gene: TRBV30
CDR3 protein: CAWRLAGGRNEQFF
CDR3 DNA: TGTGCCTGGAGACTAGCGGGAGGGCGGAATGAGCAGTTCTTC

J gene: TRBJ1-5
clone size: .
D gene: .
V gene: TRBV3-1/TRBV3-2
CDR3 protein: CASSKGAQPQHF
CDR3 DNA: TGTGCCAGCAGCAAAGGGGCTCAGCCCCAGCATTTT

J gene: TRBJ1-2
clone size: .
D gene: .
V gene: TRBV3-1/TRBV3-2
CDR3 protein: CASSQGAVRDYGYTF
CDR3 DNA: TGTGCCAGCAGCCAAGGGGCTGTGAGGGATTACGGCTACACCTTC

J gene: TRBJ1-2
clone size: .
D gene: .
V gene: TRBV28
CDR3 protein: CASSLRTLGYTF
CDR3 DNA: TGTGCCAGCAGTTTAAGGACCCTCGGCTACACCTTC

J gene: TRBJ2-2
clone size: .
D gene: .
V gene: TRBV7-6
CDR3 protein: CASSEGGELFF
CDR3 DNA: TGTGCCAGCAGCGAGGGCGGGGAGCTGTTTTTT

J gene: TRBJ2-7
clone size: .
D gene: TRBD1
V gene: TRBV6-1
CDR3 protein: CASSDRAGGYEQYF
CDR3 DNA: TGTGCCAGCAGTGACAGGGCAGGGGGCTACGAGCAGTACTTC

J gene: TRBJ1-1
clone size: .
D gene: .
V gene: TRBV9
CDR3 protein: CASSVSTGTPLLTMNTEAFF
CDR3 DNA: TGTGCCAGCAGCGTATCCACGGGCACCCCTCTCCTGACCATGAACACTGAAGCTTTCTTT